In this sample, the clone carrying this TCR beta chain turned up a few times. Blood PBMC samples: pre-vaccination, two weeks post third vaccination, and at tumor progression. Germline V gives CDR1 LNHDA, CDR2 SQIVND (reference sequence). The CDR3 has 15 amino acids. V lost 6 bases to trimming and J lost 10 bases, with 19 bases between them. Here immunoSEQ multiplex PCR was the method, and the copy in TCRdb shows in-frame clones only, minus some. The top ten hold about an eighth of the sample, which has 49,000 or so clones, about 85% seen once. This sample was taken from a study of glioma-infiltrating T cells after dendritic cell vaccination.

The TCR was taken from a human donor with glioblastoma. V gene TRBV19 combines with J gene TRBJ1-6; TRBD1 is a possible D gene (5 bases). The sequences come from blood, collected before dendritic cell vaccination. The CDR3 sequence is CASSPQGPDGSPLHF. In DNA, the CDR3 is TGTGCCAGTAGCCCCCAGGGCCCCGACGGGTCACCCCTCCACTTT.